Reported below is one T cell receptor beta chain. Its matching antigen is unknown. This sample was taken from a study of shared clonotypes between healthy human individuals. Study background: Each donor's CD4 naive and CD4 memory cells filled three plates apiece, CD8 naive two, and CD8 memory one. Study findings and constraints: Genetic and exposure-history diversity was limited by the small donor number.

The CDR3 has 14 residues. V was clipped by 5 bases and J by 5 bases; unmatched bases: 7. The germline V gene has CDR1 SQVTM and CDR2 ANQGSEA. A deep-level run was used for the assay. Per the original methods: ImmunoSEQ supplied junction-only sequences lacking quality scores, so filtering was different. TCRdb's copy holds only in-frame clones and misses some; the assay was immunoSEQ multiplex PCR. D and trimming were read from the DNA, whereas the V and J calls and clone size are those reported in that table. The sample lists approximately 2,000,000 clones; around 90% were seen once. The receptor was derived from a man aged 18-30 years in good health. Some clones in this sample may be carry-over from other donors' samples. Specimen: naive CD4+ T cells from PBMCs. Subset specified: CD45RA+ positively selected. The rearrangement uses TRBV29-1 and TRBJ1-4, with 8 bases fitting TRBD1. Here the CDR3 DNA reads TGCAGCGTTCAGCATACAGGGGGAAATGAAAAACTGTTTTTT. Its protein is CSVQHTGGNEKLFF.